Listed below are T cell receptor beta chains from one sample, sequenced in a study of vaccination and CD4 T cells after COVID-19. In TCRdb, the PCR reads were re-called with MiXCR into one record per CDR3 protein. The sample includes about 12,000 distinct CDR3 sequences, roughly three quarters seen only once; the top ten take 20%. Their recognized antigens are unknown. Sequenced material: CD4+ T cells from blood, cultured in vitro. All receptors come from a human donor who had recovered from COVID-19. CDR3s include the opening cysteine and the closing phenylalanine or tryptophan. Each record gives: J gene, D gene, clone size, V gene, CDR3 protein, CDR3 DNA. The D gene is left open where the match is weak. Size tells how often a clone was seen (once, few, many) or the class of an expanded clone, and some rows leave it out.

J gene: TRBJ1-1
D gene: .
clone size: .
V gene: TRBV28
CDR3 protein: CASSLLGGEAFF
CDR3 DNA: TGTGCCAGCAGTTTACTAGGTGGTGAAGCTTTCTTT

J gene: TRBJ2-2
D gene: .
clone size: few
V gene: TRBV15
CDR3 protein: CATSRLTGESTGELFF
CDR3 DNA: TGTGCCACCAGCAGGTTAACAGGAGAGAGCACCGGGGAGCTGTTTTTT

J gene: TRBJ1-5
D gene: .
clone size: .
V gene: TRBV20-1
CDR3 protein: CSARRGQSNQPQHF
CDR3 DNA: TGCAGTGCTAGACGAGGACAGAGCAATCAGCCCCAGCATTTT

J gene: TRBJ1-3
D gene: .
clone size: .
V gene: TRBV7-8
CDR3 protein: CASSLVQASTIYF
CDR3 DNA: TGTGCCAGCAGCTTAGTCCAGGCAAGCACCATATATTTT

J gene: TRBJ1-2
D gene: .
clone size: .
V gene: TRBV7-8
CDR3 protein: CASSLVVSGGYGYTF
CDR3 DNA: TGTGCCAGCAGCTTAGTGGTATCGGGAGGTTATGGCTACACCTTC

J gene: TRBJ2-2
D gene: .
clone size: few
V gene: TRBV2
CDR3 protein: CASSEWVAGELFF
CDR3 DNA: TGTGCCAGCAGTGAATGGGTCGCCGGGGAGCTGTTTTTT

J gene: TRBJ1-6
D gene: .
clone size: .
V gene: TRBV20-1
CDR3 protein: CSAPPWGERALHF
CDR3 DNA: TGCAGTGCCCCTCCTTGGGGTGAGCGGGCCCTCCACTTT

J gene: TRBJ1-6
D gene: TRBD1
clone size: .
V gene: TRBV28
CDR3 protein: CAISGQFNSPLHF
CDR3 DNA: TGTGCCATCTCGGGACAGTTTAATTCACCCCTCCACTTT

J gene: TRBJ2-5
D gene: TRBD1
clone size: .
V gene: TRBV11-2
CDR3 protein: CASSLLDRGETQYF
CDR3 DNA: TGTGCCAGCAGCTTATTAGACAGGGGGGAGACCCAGTACTTC

J gene: TRBJ2-7
D gene: .
clone size: .
V gene: TRBV7-9
CDR3 protein: CASSSYGQMSYEQYF
CDR3 DNA: TGTGCCAGCAGCTCTTATGGGCAGATGTCCTACGAGCAGTACTTC

J gene: TRBJ1-5
D gene: .
clone size: .
V gene: TRBV6-1
CDR3 protein: CASSVNLQPQHF
CDR3 DNA: TGTGCCAGCAGTGTCAACCTTCAGCCCCAGCATTTT

J gene: TRBJ1-2
D gene: .
clone size: .
V gene: TRBV19
CDR3 protein: CASTLGDGKYGYTF
CDR3 DNA: TGTGCCAGTACCCTCGGTGACGGGAAGTATGGCTACACCTTC

J gene: TRBJ2-3
D gene: TRBD2
clone size: .
V gene: TRBV20-1
CDR3 protein: CSATGLAGRTDTQYF
CDR3 DNA: TGCAGTGCTACCGGACTAGCGGGACGTACAGATACGCAGTATTTT

J gene: TRBJ2-7
D gene: TRBD2
clone size: .
V gene: TRBV6-2/TRBV6-3
CDR3 protein: CASSYPRLAGEDEQYF
CDR3 DNA: TGTGCCAGCAGTTACCCTCGACTAGCGGGAGAAGACGAGCAGTACTTC

J gene: TRBJ2-7
D gene: .
clone size: .
V gene: TRBV11-3
CDR3 protein: CASSLVNGEQYF
CDR3 DNA: TGTGCCAGCAGCTTAGTCAACGGGGAGCAGTACTTC

J gene: TRBJ1-2
D gene: .
clone size: .
V gene: TRBV6-2/TRBV6-3
CDR3 protein: CASSYGGANYGYTF
CDR3 DNA: TGTGCCAGCAGTTACGGTGGGGCTAACTATGGCTACACCTTC

J gene: TRBJ1-1
D gene: .
clone size: .
V gene: TRBV27
CDR3 protein: CASSQDRRNTEAFF
CDR3 DNA: TGTGCCAGCAGTCAAGACAGGAGGAACACTGAAGCTTTCTTT

J gene: TRBJ1-5
D gene: TRBD1
clone size: .
V gene: TRBV18
CDR3 protein: CASSPFRPGGGQPQHF
CDR3 DNA: TGTGCCAGCTCACCATTTAGGCCAGGGGGAGGTCAGCCCCAGCATTTT

J gene: TRBJ1-5
D gene: .
clone size: .
V gene: TRBV6-1
CDR3 protein: CASIKSLKGQPQHF
CDR3 DNA: TGTGCCAGCATCAAGAGCCTCAAGGGACAGCCCCAGCATTTT

J gene: TRBJ2-6
D gene: TRBD1
clone size: .
V gene: TRBV24-1
CDR3 protein: CATSDSGTATGANVLTF
CDR3 DNA: TGTGCCACCAGTGATTCGGGGACAGCCACTGGGGCCAACGTCCTGACTTTC

J gene: TRBJ2-1
D gene: TRBD2
clone size: .
V gene: TRBV6-5
CDR3 protein: CASSFLREGSEQFF
CDR3 DNA: TGTGCCAGCAGTTTTCTGCGGGAGGGGAGTGAGCAGTTCTTC

J gene: TRBJ2-7
D gene: .
clone size: once
V gene: TRBV25-1
CDR3 protein: CASKGQGGYEQYF
CDR3 DNA: TGTGCCAGCAAGGGCCAGGGGGGATACGAGCAGTACTTC

J gene: TRBJ1-2
D gene: TRBD1
clone size: .
V gene: TRBV6-1
CDR3 protein: CAIWETGGNGYTF
CDR3 DNA: TGTGCCATCTGGGAGACAGGGGGTAATGGCTACACCTTC

J gene: TRBJ1-1
D gene: .
clone size: .
V gene: TRBV20-1
CDR3 protein: CSASLGRGWKVNTEAFF
CDR3 DNA: TGCAGTGCTAGTCTGGGGCGCGGGTGGAAGGTAAACACTGAAGCTTTCTTT

J gene: TRBJ1-1
D gene: .
clone size: .
V gene: TRBV2
CDR3 protein: CASRRGGVDTEAFF
CDR3 DNA: TGTGCCAGCAGAAGGGGAGGGGTGGACACTGAAGCTTTCTTT

J gene: TRBJ2-2
D gene: TRBD2
clone size: .
V gene: TRBV7-2
CDR3 protein: CASRPPGLGKNTGELFF
CDR3 DNA: TGTGCCAGCAGGCCTCCGGGACTAGGGAAGAACACCGGGGAGCTGTTTTTT

J gene: TRBJ2-3
D gene: .
clone size: few
V gene: TRBV24-1
CDR3 protein: CATSEWGSTDTQYF
CDR3 DNA: TGTGCCACCAGTGAGTGGGGAAGCACAGATACGCAGTATTTT

J gene: TRBJ1-2
D gene: .
clone size: .
V gene: TRBV28
CDR3 protein: CASSLAGYGYTF
CDR3 DNA: TGTGCCAGCAGTTTGGCAGGGTATGGCTACACCTTC

J gene: TRBJ1-4
D gene: .
clone size: .
V gene: TRBV20-1
CDR3 protein: CSANKPLATNEKLFF
CDR3 DNA: TGCAGTGCTAACAAACCGCTTGCAACTAATGAAAAACTGTTTTTT

J gene: TRBJ2-7
D gene: TRBD2
clone size: few
V gene: TRBV20-1
CDR3 protein: CSAPPSGTYEQYF
CDR3 DNA: TGCAGTGCACCCCCTAGCGGGACCTACGAGCAGTACTTC

J gene: TRBJ1-5
D gene: .
clone size: .
V gene: TRBV19
CDR3 protein: CASSNGQSSQPQHF
CDR3 DNA: TGTGCCAGTAGTAATGGACAAAGTAGTCAGCCCCAGCATTTT

J gene: TRBJ1-2
D gene: TRBD1
clone size: .
V gene: TRBV27
CDR3 protein: CASSLRGQGAWGYTF
CDR3 DNA: TGTGCCAGCAGTTTGAGGGGACAGGGGGCGTGGGGCTACACCTTC

J gene: TRBJ1-1
D gene: .
clone size: .
V gene: TRBV20-1
CDR3 protein: CSARKFSGNTEAFF
CDR3 DNA: TGCAGTGCTAGAAAATTTAGTGGGAACACTGAAGCTTTCTTT

J gene: TRBJ1-2
D gene: .
clone size: large
V gene: TRBV7-2
CDR3 protein: CASSLAVGLGYGYTF
CDR3 DNA: TGTGCCAGCAGCTTAGCAGTGGGGTTAGGGTATGGCTACACCTTC

J gene: TRBJ1-5
D gene: TRBD1
clone size: .
V gene: TRBV7-9
CDR3 protein: CASSSWDRGGNQPQHF
CDR3 DNA: TGTGCCAGCAGCTCCTGGGACAGGGGAGGAAATCAGCCCCAGCATTTT

J gene: TRBJ2-2
D gene: .
clone size: .
V gene: TRBV7-8
CDR3 protein: CASSLEWGTGRTGELFF
CDR3 DNA: TGTGCCAGCAGCTTAGAATGGGGCACAGGCCGCACCGGGGAGCTGTTTTTT

J gene: TRBJ1-1
D gene: .
clone size: .
V gene: TRBV20-1
CDR3 protein: CSAGRQARGTEAFF
CDR3 DNA: TGCAGTGCAGGACGACAGGCGAGGGGAACTGAAGCTTTCTTT

J gene: TRBJ2-3
D gene: TRBD2
clone size: .
V gene: TRBV20-1
CDR3 protein: CSALAGGGGFDTQYF
CDR3 DNA: TGCAGTGCTCTAGCGGGAGGGGGGGGGTTCGATACGCAGTATTTT

J gene: TRBJ2-3
D gene: .
clone size: once
V gene: TRBV7-2
CDR3 protein: CASSSSTDTQYF
CDR3 DNA: TGTGCCAGCAGCTCAAGCACAGATACGCAGTATTTT

J gene: TRBJ2-7
D gene: TRBD1
clone size: .
V gene: TRBV5-8
CDR3 protein: CASSLDRGRSYEQYF
CDR3 DNA: TGTGCCAGCAGCTTGGACAGGGGGCGTTCCTACGAGCAGTACTTC

J gene: TRBJ2-3
D gene: .
clone size: .
V gene: TRBV7-2
CDR3 protein: CASSLRDTQYF
CDR3 DNA: TGTGCCAGCAGCTTACGGGATACGCAGTATTTT

J gene: TRBJ1-5
D gene: .
clone size: .
V gene: TRBV19
CDR3 protein: CATEGVGGYNQPQHF
CDR3 DNA: TGTGCCACCGAGGGGGTGGGGGGATACAATCAGCCCCAGCATTTT

J gene: TRBJ2-1
D gene: .
clone size: few
V gene: TRBV19
CDR3 protein: CASRRRTERLNEQFF
CDR3 DNA: TGTGCCAGTAGGAGGAGAACCGAGAGGTTAAATGAGCAGTTCTTC

J gene: TRBJ2-1
D gene: TRBD2
clone size: .
V gene: TRBV5-1
CDR3 protein: CASSSGWTSDHEQFF
CDR3 DNA: TGCGCCAGCAGTTCTGGGTGGACTAGCGACCATGAGCAGTTCTTC

J gene: TRBJ2-2
D gene: .
clone size: .
V gene: TRBV7-3
CDR3 protein: CASSSDPGTNTGELFF
CDR3 DNA: TGTGCCAGCAGCTCTGACCCCGGGACTAACACCGGGGAGCTGTTTTTT

J gene: TRBJ1-1
D gene: .
clone size: .
V gene: TRBV9
CDR3 protein: CASSSRGIPNTEAFF
CDR3 DNA: TGTGCCAGCAGCTCGAGGGGGATTCCGAACACTGAAGCTTTCTTT

J gene: TRBJ1-6
D gene: .
clone size: .
V gene: TRBV16
CDR3 protein: CASSRDRRNSPLHF
CDR3 DNA: TGTGCCAGCAGCCGGGACCGTCGTAATTCACCCCTCCACTTT

J gene: TRBJ2-2
D gene: .
clone size: .
V gene: TRBV11-2
CDR3 protein: CASSWSAGNTGELFF
CDR3 DNA: TGTGCCAGCAGCTGGAGCGCGGGGAACACCGGGGAGCTGTTTTTT

J gene: TRBJ1-3
D gene: .
clone size: .
V gene: TRBV6-5
CDR3 protein: CASSYSMARGSGNTIYF
CDR3 DNA: TGTGCCAGCAGTTACTCGATGGCTAGGGGATCTGGAAACACCATATATTTT

J gene: TRBJ1-2
D gene: .
clone size: .
V gene: TRBV7-8
CDR3 protein: CASSHTGPRNYGYTF
CDR3 DNA: TGTGCCAGCAGCCACACCGGGCCACGAAACTATGGCTACACCTTC

J gene: TRBJ2-2
D gene: TRBD2
clone size: .
V gene: TRBV20-1
CDR3 protein: CSATGLAVNTGELFF
CDR3 DNA: TGCAGTGCGACTGGACTAGCGGTGAACACCGGGGAGCTGTTTTTT

J gene: TRBJ1-2
D gene: .
clone size: .
V gene: TRBV25-1
CDR3 protein: CASSRTDNYGYTF
CDR3 DNA: TGTGCCAGCAGCCGGACAGATAACTATGGCTACACCTTC

J gene: TRBJ1-1
D gene: TRBD1
clone size: .
V gene: TRBV28
CDR3 protein: CASLTGAEAFF
CDR3 DNA: TGTGCCAGCCTGACAGGGGCTGAAGCTTTCTTT

J gene: TRBJ2-1
D gene: .
clone size: .
V gene: TRBV28
CDR3 protein: CASSEGSSYNEQFF
CDR3 DNA: TGTGCCAGCAGTGAGGGAAGCTCCTACAATGAGCAGTTCTTC

J gene: TRBJ2-1
D gene: .
clone size: .
V gene: TRBV7-2
CDR3 protein: CASSTERQAGQFF
CDR3 DNA: TGTGCCAGCAGCACCGAGAGACAGGCTGGGCAGTTCTTC

J gene: TRBJ2-1
D gene: TRBD2
clone size: .
V gene: TRBV18
CDR3 protein: CASSPLAGANSYNEQFF
CDR3 DNA: TGTGCCAGCTCCCCACTAGCGGGAGCGAACTCCTACAATGAGCAGTTCTTC